The present entry profiles one TCR beta chain with its context. The data were obtained in a study of T cells expressing NK-cell markers. Study at large: Obtained from sorted CD3+CD56+NKG2C+, CD3+CD56+NKG2C- and CD3+CD56-NKG2C+ T cells were the TCR beta repertoires.

The CDR3 is made up of 14 amino acids. Looked up from germline, CDR1 is SGDLS and CDR2 is YYNGEE. From its re-call of the 5' RACE reads, TCRdb lists each CDR3 protein once, without DNA. Its table lists more than 400,000 distinct CDR3 sequences. V usage is TRBV9 and J usage is TRBJ2-7. The specimen was blood T cells: a sorted CD56 or NKG2C T cell subset, CD4+ or CD8+ T cells, or bulk PBMC T cells (not recorded which). The source of this sequence is a woman between 18 and 70 years old in good health. CDR3 protein: CASSVGESSYEQYF.